The present T cell receptor beta chain was sequenced within a study of lymphopenia after photon versus proton radiotherapy. Points from the study as a whole: Photon-treated patients lost naive T cells and TCR diversity; proton-treated stayed stable. Post-nadir diversity loss with photons came from oligoclonal expansion, particularly CD8+ Temra cells. Larger post-nadir TCR diversity loss correlated inversely with survival in deceased patients. Authors raise, but do not show, better survival with proton therapy.

Notes on this clone: The antigen is unknown.

The ends were cut back, 1 base at V and 7 bases at J, with 14 bases in the middle. Germline-derived CDR1 and CDR2 are SGHDT and YYEEEE. The CDR3 contains 15 residues. Using immunoSEQ multiplex PCR, the repertoire was profiled, and TCRdb retains in-frame clones only, with some absent. The table shows approximately 30,000 clones, with roughly four fifths occurring only once. The clonotype originates from a middle-aged man with gastric cancer. This sample comprised peripheral blood, obtained from a patient treated with photon-based radiotherapy. This chain connects TRBV5-6 to TRBJ1-4, with D possibly matching TRBD1 (6 bases). DNA for the CDR3: TGTGCCAGCAGCTTGCCAGGGGAGGGTGTTGAAAAACTGTTTTTT. It translates to CASSLPGEGVEKLFF.